Below are 7 T cell receptor beta chains sequenced from a single sample in a study of CD8 T cells in ankylosing spondylitis. Broader study findings: A motif of eight highly homologous TCR beta variants was seen as apparently characteristic of ankylosing spondylitis blood.

Antigens for these TCRs are unknown. TCRdb re-derived calls from the 5' RACE reads in MiXCR, one entry per CDR3 protein. This sample has 670,000 or so distinct CDR3 sequences; 15% to 20% occur once, and the top ten carry 19%. The sample taken for sequencing was blood, either unsorted or a sorted T cell fraction (not recorded which). Receptors were obtained from a male donor with ankylosing spondylitis.

This clonotype appeared a few times. The V gene is TRBV7-2, the J gene TRBJ2-3, with 9 bases aligning to TRBD1. The CDR3 spans 17 residues. The germline V gene has CDR1 SGHTA and CDR2 FQGNSA. The J segment lost 3 bases and the V segment lost 5 bases, leaving 12 bases of the junction unmatched. The CDR3 reads CASSQYPPTGGTDTQYF. CDR3 nucleotides: TGTGCCAGCAGCCAGTACCCCCCGACAGGGGGTACAGATACGCAGTATTTT.

J is TRBJ2-1 and V is TRBV7-9, with 13 bases matching TRBD2. Germline CDR1 and CDR2: SEHNR and FQNEAQ (reference sequence). The CDR3 is 15 amino acids. The ends lost 3 bases at V and 15 bases at J; junction bases unmatched: 11. CDR3 sequence: CASSFWTSGGLPPFF. CDR3 in DNA: TGTGCCAGCAGCTTTTGGACTAGCGGGGGACTCCCCCCGTTCTTC.

This clonotype was found a few times. The V gene is TRBV4-1, the J gene TRBJ1-1, with no clear D. CDR1 and CDR2 from the germline V gene are MGHRA and YSYEKL. V was pared by 0 bases and J by 4 bases, with 9 bases between. The CDR3 consists of 14 residues. The CDR3 coding sequence is TGCGCCAGCAGCCAAGAAGGAGTGGCCACTGAAGCTTTCTTT. Its translation is CASSQEGVATEAFF.

This clonotype was observed a handful of times. This chain uses TRBV6-2 or TRBV6-3 with TRBJ2-5; TRBD2 matches 13 bases. This CDR3 has 14 residues. From germline, CDR1 is MNHEY and CDR2 SVGEGT. The J segment lost 5 bases and the V segment lost 6 bases, leaving 3 bases of the junction unmatched. The CDR3 region is CASRGLAGVETQYF. The CDR3 DNA is TGTGCCAGCAGAGGACTAGCGGGAGTCGAGACCCAGTACTTC.

A few counts support this clonotype. The chain is built from TRBV5-1 and TRBJ1-5, with a tentative D call TRBD1 (5 bases). Germline V gene sequence: CDR1 SGHRS, CDR2 YFSETQ. V lost 3 bases and J lost 9, with 16 bases in between. CDR3 length: 14 residues. The CDR3 DNA follows: TGCGCCAGCAGCTCTGGGATCCCTGGGGGGCCCCAGCATTTT. Translating it yields CASSSGIPGGPQHF.

The chain combines TRBV4-1 with TRBJ1-1; D call uncertain. The germline V gene encodes CDR1 MGHRA and CDR2 YSYEKL. Trimming cost V 6 bases and J 5 bases, with 19 bases left between them. This CDR3 spans 15 amino acids. The CDR3 sequence: CASSPRVLLGTEAFF. The CDR3 nucleotides read TGCGCCAGCAGTCCAAGAGTGCTGCTAGGGACTGAAGCTTTCTTT.

The rearrangement links TRBV6-5 to TRBJ2-2; D not resolved. V shed 2 bases and J shed 6 bases, with 10 bases lying between them. Germline V gene data show CDR1 as MNHEY and CDR2 as SVGAGI. The CDR3 length is 14 residues. DNA for the CDR3: TGTGCCAGCAGTTACATAGGGTCTTCCGGGGAGCTGTTTTTT. Protein product: CASSYIGSSGELFF.